This TCR beta chain appears in the sequencing data of a study of blood T cell repertoires in COVID-19. Study details: The United States, Italy and Spain were the sources of the acute and convalescent COVID-19 samples. Nucleic acid was either cDNA or gDNA, and it came from T cells, B-cell-depleted T cells, or PBMCs.

In the study's own analysis: Cell counts per sample came from amplifying reference gene primers. Sequenced by immunoSEQ multiplex PCR; TCRdb stores in-frame clones only, minus some. That table furnishes V, J and clone size, whereas the DNA furnished D and trimming. The data hold approximately 200,000 clones, with around 85% observed a single time. CDR1 SGHVS and CDR2 FNYEAQ come from the germline V gene. This CDR3 is built from 12 residues. V was pared by 5 bases and J by 8 bases, with 10 bases between. This TCR derives from a human donor in a cohort sampled during active COVID-19. The chain combines TRBV7-6 with TRBJ2-1; D gene ambiguous. Material for sequencing was peripheral blood. CDR3: CASSITPDEQFF. CDR3 coding DNA: TGTGCCAGCAGCATAACCCCAGATGAGCAGTTCTTC.